This is a list of T cell receptor beta chains from one sample in a study of blood T cell repertoires in COVID-19. Sequencing was performed with immunoSEQ multiplex PCR; in TCRdb, only in-frame clones are kept and a portion is missing. This repertoire shows approximately 250,000 clones, 70% to 85% found once; its top ten account for under 2.5%. The source material was peripheral blood. The receptors derive from a man aged 35 to 55 who had recovered from COVID-19. Each CDR3 is given with its conserved first and last residue. D genes are given only for firm matches. Expanded clones get a size class; other rows say once, few or many, or leave the size out.

CDR3 length | clone size | J gene | D gene | V gene | CDR3 DNA | CDR3 protein
20 | . | TRBJ2-1 | . | TRBV5-3 | TGTGCCAGAAGAAAACCGGGACTTCTCTTTTCCGACAGCTCCTACAATGAGCAGTTCTTC | CARRKPGLLFSDSSYNEQFF
14 | once | TRBJ2-1 | . | TRBV30 | TGTGCCTCGATGACAGGCCTCAGGACGGGGGAGCAGTTCTTC | CASMTGLRTGEQFF
13 | few | TRBJ2-2 | . | TRBV9 | TGTGCCAGCAGCGTAGGAGTCCCCGGGGAGCTGTTTTTT | CASSVGVPGELFF
14 | . | TRBJ1-1 | . | TRBV6-6 | TGTGCCAGCAGCTATTCGGGGTTGAACACTGAAGCTTTCTTT | CASSYSGLNTEAFF
11 | . | TRBJ1-1 | TRBD1 | TRBV6-5 | TGTGCCAGCAGCGCAGGGGGTAAAGCTTTCTTT | CASSAGGKAFF
15 | few | TRBJ2-1 | TRBD2 | TRBV7-7 | TGTGCCAGCAGCTTAGGGACTAGCGGGAGCAATGAGCAGTTCTTC | CASSLGTSGSNEQFF
13 | . | TRBJ1-1 | . | TRBV19 | TGTGCCAGTAGCAGGGACACTTTGCTTTTCGCTTTCTTT | CASSRDTLLFAFF
13 | . | TRBJ1-2 | . | TRBV30 | TGTGCCTGGAGGTCCGGGTCTTCCTATGGCTACACCTTC | CAWRSGSSYGYTF
14 | . | TRBJ2-7 | TRBD1 | TRBV11-2 | TGTGCCAGCAGCTTTACGACAGGGCAAGTCGAGCAGTACTTC | CASSFTTGQVEQYF
17 | . | TRBJ1-1 | TRBD1 | TRBV6-2/TRBV6-3 | TGTGCCAGCAGTTACCCCGGTCCCGGGACAGGGTCCACTGAAGCTTTCTTT | CASSYPGPGTGSTEAFF
15 | . | TRBJ2-3 | . | TRBV11-3 | TGTGCCAGCAGCTCCGGGACAAGGAGCACAGATACGCAGTATTTT | CASSSGTRSTDTQYF
15 | . | TRBJ2-7 | . | TRBV5-4 | TGTGCCAGCAGCTCGTACAAGTCCCTTACCTACGAGCAGTACTTC | CASSSYKSLTYEQYF
14 | . | TRBJ2-7 | TRBD1 | TRBV7-2 | TGTGCCAGCAGCTTCGGGGACAGGTCCGGGAAGCAGTACTTC | CASSFGDRSGKQYF
15 | once | TRBJ1-3 | TRBD1 | TRBV10-1 | TGCGCCAGCAGCAGATCCGGACAGGAAGGAAACACCATATATTTT | CASSRSGQEGNTIYF
19 | . | TRBJ2-1 | . | TRBV24-1 | TGTGCCACCAGTGACCTTCGTCCCCTGAGGACTGACTCCTACAATGAGCAGTTCTTC | CATSDLRPLRTDSYNEQFF
11 | . | TRBJ2-7 | . | TRBV7-2 | TGTGCCAGCAGCCTATCCTACGAGCAGTACTTC | CASSLSYEQYF
18 | . | TRBJ1-2 | . | TRBV3-1/TRBV3-2 | TGTGCCAGCAGCCAAGATAAGGGAGGGACCGAAACCAACTATGGCTACACCTTC | CASSQDKGGTETNYGYTF
17 | . | TRBJ2-2 | . | TRBV19 | TGTGCCAGTAGTATTGTCCCGGGCCCCGGGAGAACCGGGGAGCTGTTTTTT | CASSIVPGPGRTGELFF
15 | . | TRBJ2-3 | . | TRBV9 | TGTGCCAGCAGCGTCCAAACGGGAGAGGCAGATACGCAGTATTTT | CASSVQTGEADTQYF
14 | . | TRBJ1-2 | TRBD1 | TRBV6-5 | TGTGCCAGCAGGAGGGACAGGGCTAACTATGGCTACACCTTC | CASRRDRANYGYTF
14 | . | TRBJ1-2 | . | TRBV27 | TGTGCCAGCAGTTTAGCTCGGGTTCCGTATGGCTACACCTTC | CASSLARVPYGYTF
16 | . | TRBJ1-2 | . | TRBV28 | TGTGCCAGCAGCAGCATACAGGGAATCCCCAACTATGGCTACACCTTC | CASSSIQGIPNYGYTF
13 | . | TRBJ1-2 | . | TRBV5-4 | TGTGCCAGCAGCTATGACGCGCGGGGTGGCTACACCTTC | CASSYDARGGYTF
16 | . | TRBJ1-4 | TRBD1 | TRBV19 | TGTGCCAGTAGTGGACCCCGGACAGGAACTAATGAAAAACTGTTTTTT | CASSGPRTGTNEKLFF
15 | . | TRBJ2-2 | TRBD2 | TRBV5-1 | TGCGCCAGCAGCGGTGTAGCGGGAGGGCCGGGGGAGCTGTTTTTT | CASSGVAGGPGELFF
15 | few | TRBJ2-3 | TRBD2 | TRBV6-4 | TGTGCCAGCAGTGACGGGACGGGGGGGCCAGATACGCAGTATTTT | CASSDGTGGPDTQYF
13 | . | TRBJ2-5 | TRBD1 | TRBV18 | TGTGCCAGCTCACCGGGACAGGGAGAGACCCAGTACTTC | CASSPGQGETQYF
15 | . | TRBJ1-2 | TRBD1 | TRBV6-5 | TGTGCCAGCAGTCGGGACAGAGCGAGGATTCATGGCTACACCTTC | CASSRDRARIHGYTF
18 | . | TRBJ2-3 | TRBD2 | TRBV11-2 | TGTGCCAGCAGCTTACCTAGCGGGGGGTCTACTAGCACAGATACGCAGTATTTT | CASSLPSGGSTSTDTQYF
14 | . | TRBJ2-3 | . | TRBV7-9 | TGTGCCAGCAGTCGCGCCCCGGGGGCAGATACGCAGTATTTT | CASSRAPGADTQYF
18 | once | TRBJ2-1 | TRBD2 | TRBV9 | TGTGCCAGCAGCGTAGCTATAGCGGGGGTTAGCTCCTACAATGAGCAGTTCTTC | CASSVAIAGVSSYNEQFF
18 | . | TRBJ2-2 | . | TRBV9 | TGTGCCAGCAGGGCAAGCGGCTCGGGAGACACGAACACCGGGGAGCTGTTTTTT | CASRASGSGDTNTGELFF
13 | . | TRBJ2-1 | TRBD1 | TRBV19 | TGTGCCAGTTTCCGGACAGGGGATAATGAGCAGTTCTTC | CASFRTGDNEQFF
15 | . | TRBJ2-1 | TRBD2 | TRBV5-1 | TGCGCCAGCAGCTTGGGACTAGCGGGGGGCAATGAGCAGTTCTTC | CASSLGLAGGNEQFF
15 | . | TRBJ1-5 | . | TRBV19 | TGTGCCAGTAGTATAATTCCGGGTAGCAATCAGCCCCAGCATTTT | CASSIIPGSNQPQHF
15 | . | TRBJ2-7 | TRBD2 | TRBV7-2 | TGTGCCAGCAGCTCGACTAGCGGGGCCCCATACGAGCAGTACTTC | CASSSTSGAPYEQYF
15 | few | TRBJ2-3 | TRBD2 | TRBV11-2 | TGTGCCAGCAGCTTTAGGATAGCGGGGGGAGATACGCAGTATTTT | CASSFRIAGGDTQYF
14 | . | TRBJ2-1 | . | TRBV7-9 | TGTGCCAGCAGCTTAGCGGGAGGGGGTAATGAGCAGTTCTTC | CASSLAGGGNEQFF
14 | once | TRBJ2-5 | TRBD1 | TRBV5-5 | TGTGCCAGCAGCCGGGACAGGGGGCAAGAGACCCAGTACTTC | CASSRDRGQETQYF
16 | . | TRBJ2-2 | TRBD2 | TRBV9 | TGTGCCAGCAGCGTAGTAGCGGGGGGGAACACCGGGGAGCTGTTTTTT | CASSVVAGGNTGELFF
15 | . | TRBJ1-1 | . | TRBV5-6 | TGTGCCAGCAGCTCCCTAGGGGGAGAGAACACTGAAGCTTTCTTT | CASSSLGGENTEAFF
16 | . | TRBJ2-1 | TRBD2 | TRBV9 | TGTGCCAGCAGCGTCTGGACTAGCGGGGGCTACAATGAGCAGTTCTTC | CASSVWTSGGYNEQFF
13 | . | TRBJ2-1 | . | TRBV11-3 | TGTGCCAGCAGCTTAGGGAGGGTGTATGAGCAGTTCTTC | CASSLGRVYEQFF
14 | . | TRBJ1-1 | . | TRBV30 | TGTGCCTGGAGCGCAGACAGATTGAACACTGAAGCTTTCTTT | CAWSADRLNTEAFF
14 | few | TRBJ2-7 | . | TRBV6-2/TRBV6-3 | TGTGCCAGCAGTAACAGGGTAGGTTCCTACGAGCAGTACTTC | CASSNRVGSYEQYF
19 | . | TRBJ2-6 | TRBD2 | TRBV19 | TGTGCCAGTAGTATCACGGGGCGGGAGGCCCGCTCTGGGGCCAACGTCCTGACTTTC | CASSITGREARSGANVLTF
13 | . | TRBJ1-6 | . | TRBV9 | TGTGCCAGCAGCGTAGAGCGGGATTCACCCCTCCACTTT | CASSVERDSPLHF
14 | . | TRBJ1-4 | . | TRBV14 | TGTGCCAGCAGCCCCGCGGGGGGGCGTGAAAAACTGTTTTTT | CASSPAGGREKLFF
14 | . | TRBJ1-6 | TRBD1 | TRBV6-2/TRBV6-3 | TGTGCCAGCAGTTACGGGACAGAAAATTCACCCCTCCACTTT | CASSYGTENSPLHF
13 | . | TRBJ2-1 | TRBD1 | TRBV7-2 | TGTGCCAGCAGAAAGACAGGGATGGATGAGCAGTTCTTC | CASRKTGMDEQFF
12 | . | TRBJ1-5 | . | TRBV2 | TGTGCCAGCAGCCGTCCCCCTCAGCCCCAGCATTTT | CASSRPPQPQHF
13 | few | TRBJ2-7 | . | TRBV12-3/TRBV12-4 | TGTGCCAGCAGTTCCTCAGGGACCTACGAGCAGTACTTC | CASSSSGTYEQYF
15 | . | TRBJ2-1 | TRBD2 | TRBV9 | TGTGCCAGCAGCGTAGTAAGCGGGGGGGCCAATGAGCAGTTCTTC | CASSVVSGGANEQFF
19 | . | TRBJ2-5 | TRBD2 | TRBV5-4 | TGTGCCAGCAGCTTGGCCCCTGGGCTAGCGGGGGGGCCAGGGGAGACCCAGTACTTC | CASSLAPGLAGGPGETQYF
16 | . | TRBJ2-7 | TRBD2 | TRBV4-3 | TGCGCCAGCAGCCAAGATGTGGCCGGGAGGGCCTACGAGCAGTACTTC | CASSQDVAGRAYEQYF